This note documents a single TCR beta chain sequence. The protocol was immunoSEQ multiplex PCR, while the TCRdb copy is restricted to in-frame clones and leaves out a portion. The data contain over 40,000 clones, 85% to 95% of them singletons. The sample is drawn from a study of T cell changes during pregnancy in multiple sclerosis. V gave up 3 bases and J gave up 8 bases, with 11 bases separating them. This CDR3 is 13 amino acids long. CDR1 and CDR2 from the germline V gene are LNHDA and SQIVND (reference sequence). This receptor was taken from a female donor with multiple sclerosis, enrolled in a pregnancy study. This sample comprised peripheral blood, obtained in the third trimester of pregnancy. J is TRBJ2-1 and V is TRBV19; D is possibly TRBD1 (6 bases). The CDR3 DNA reads as TGTGCCAGTAGTATTCAGGGGTGGGATGAGCAGTTCTTC. It specifies CASSIQGWDEQFF.